This T cell receptor beta chain derives from a study of shared clonotypes between healthy human individuals. About the study: Serving as donors were two women and a few men, whose ages spanned 18 to 49.

In the case of this clone: Its antigen is unidentified.

CD45RO-negative cells were positively selected for CCR7, leaving out terminally differentiated effector memory CD45RA+ cells. Donors were healthy HIV-negative adults without recently reported acute infections or vaccinations. The authors distributed each subset's genomic DNA evenly over several immunoSEQ plates. The protocol was immunoSEQ multiplex PCR, while the TCRdb copy is restricted to in-frame clones and leaves out a portion. Here the sample spans millions of clones, 85% to 95% being singletons. Findings and limits, study-wide: Between four donors, naive CD4 clonotypes were shared at a level of about 5%.

Per germline, CDR1 SGHDT and CDR2 YYEEEE. CDR3 size: 15 residues. V lost 3 bases, J lost 0 bases, and 7 bases lay in between. The chain carries TRBV5-6 and TRBJ2-6; D uncertain. The sample consisted of naive CD8+ T cells sorted from blood. The TCR comes from a man younger than 35 in good health. CDR3: CASSSVNSGANVLTF. DNA of the CDR3: TGTGCCAGCAGCTCGGTTAACTCTGGGGCCAACGTCCTGACTTTC.